These T cell receptor beta chains were read from a single sample in a study of early stage breast cancer tumors. Some clones are missing from TCRdb's copy, which holds only in-frame ones; the method was immunoSEQ multiplex PCR. Of 25,000 to 35,000 clones in the sample, 80% were seen once. Sequencing was carried out using blood. The receptors were gathered from a person between 55 and 69 years old with breast cancer. The CDR3 runs from the conserved cysteine through the conserved F or W. The order of the fields is J gene, clone size, CDR3 length, D gene, V gene, CDR3 protein, CDR3 DNA. D genes are given only for firm matches. Clone size is shown for a subset of rows, as once, few, many or a class of expanded clone.

J gene: TRBJ2-1
clone size: -
CDR3 length: 15
D gene: TRBD2
V gene: TRBV6-6
CDR3 protein: CASRPGTSDLDEQFF
CDR3 DNA: TGTGCCAGCAGGCCCGGGACTAGCGACCTAGATGAGCAGTTCTTC

J gene: TRBJ1-2
clone size: -
CDR3 length: 14
D gene: -
V gene: TRBV5-1
CDR3 protein: CASSPRTAGYGYTF
CDR3 DNA: TGCGCCAGCAGCCCCCGGACAGCAGGATATGGCTACACCTTC

J gene: TRBJ1-5
clone size: -
CDR3 length: 14
D gene: -
V gene: TRBV5-1
CDR3 protein: CASSLVGGEQPQHF
CDR3 DNA: TGCGCCAGCAGCTTGGTAGGAGGGGAACAGCCCCAGCATTTT

J gene: TRBJ2-1
clone size: -
CDR3 length: 12
D gene: -
V gene: TRBV6-6
CDR3 protein: CASSYQGGEQFF
CDR3 DNA: TGTGCCAGCAGTTACCAGGGGGGAGAGCAGTTCTTC

J gene: TRBJ1-4
clone size: few
CDR3 length: 17
D gene: -
V gene: TRBV11-2
CDR3 protein: CASSLDGVGGLVEKLFF
CDR3 DNA: TGTGCCAGCAGCTTAGATGGGGTCGGGGGGCTGGTTGAAAAACTGTTTTTT

J gene: TRBJ2-7
clone size: few
CDR3 length: 15
D gene: TRBD2
V gene: TRBV6-5
CDR3 protein: CASRVTGLADYEQYF
CDR3 DNA: TGTGCCAGCAGAGTTACGGGACTAGCGGATTACGAGCAGTACTTC

J gene: TRBJ2-7
clone size: -
CDR3 length: 15
D gene: TRBD2
V gene: TRBV13
CDR3 protein: CASSPRLAGSYEQYF
CDR3 DNA: TGTGCCAGCAGCCCCCGACTAGCGGGCTCCTACGAGCAGTACTTC

J gene: TRBJ1-2
clone size: few
CDR3 length: 14
D gene: -
V gene: TRBV5-6
CDR3 protein: CASTRDRTNYGYTF
CDR3 DNA: TGTGCCAGCACCAGAGACAGGACTAACTATGGCTACACCTTC

J gene: TRBJ2-2
clone size: -
CDR3 length: 17
D gene: TRBD1
V gene: TRBV7-9
CDR3 protein: CASSFPGQGANTGELFF
CDR3 DNA: TGTGCCAGCAGCTTCCCGGGACAGGGGGCGAACACCGGGGAGCTGTTTTTT

J gene: TRBJ2-1
clone size: -
CDR3 length: 15
D gene: TRBD2
V gene: TRBV5-1
CDR3 protein: CASSLRTSGQNEQFF
CDR3 DNA: TGCGCCAGCAGCTTAAGGACTAGCGGGCAAAATGAGCAGTTCTTC

J gene: TRBJ2-5
clone size: -
CDR3 length: 14
D gene: -
V gene: TRBV6-6
CDR3 protein: CASRRAGPQETQYF
CDR3 DNA: TGTGCCAGCAGGAGAGCAGGTCCTCAAGAGACCCAGTACTTC

J gene: TRBJ1-2
clone size: once
CDR3 length: 14
D gene: TRBD1
V gene: TRBV10-3
CDR3 protein: CAISEGQGRLGYTF
CDR3 DNA: TGTGCCATCAGTGAGGGACAGGGGCGATTAGGCTACACCTTC

J gene: TRBJ2-1
clone size: -
CDR3 length: 16
D gene: -
V gene: TRBV2
CDR3 protein: CASKQMQAAGRVEQFF
CDR3 DNA: TGTGCCAGCAAACAGATGCAGGCAGCCGGGCGGGTTGAGCAGTTCTTC

J gene: TRBJ2-7
clone size: once
CDR3 length: 15
D gene: TRBD2
V gene: TRBV29-1
CDR3 protein: CSASGLAGGSYEQYF
CDR3 DNA: TGCAGCGCCTCGGGACTAGCGGGAGGTTCTTACGAGCAGTACTTC

J gene: TRBJ1-2
clone size: once
CDR3 length: 12
D gene: -
V gene: TRBV15
CDR3 protein: CATMGGNYGYTF
CDR3 DNA: TGTGCCACCATGGGGGGAAACTATGGCTACACCTTC

J gene: TRBJ2-3
clone size: -
CDR3 length: 16
D gene: TRBD2
V gene: TRBV4-3
CDR3 protein: CASSQDPGLAYDTQYF
CDR3 DNA: TGCGCCAGCAGCCAAGACCCCGGACTAGCGTATGATACGCAGTATTTT

J gene: TRBJ2-7
clone size: -
CDR3 length: 18
D gene: TRBD1
V gene: TRBV10-1
CDR3 protein: CASSGTGGGTSATYEQYF
CDR3 DNA: TGCGCCAGCAGTGGGACAGGGGGCGGAACTAGCGCTACCTACGAGCAGTACTTC

J gene: TRBJ2-2
clone size: -
CDR3 length: 13
D gene: -
V gene: TRBV7-6
CDR3 protein: CASSLARPGELFF
CDR3 DNA: TGTGCCAGCAGCTTAGCGCGGCCGGGGGAGCTGTTTTTT

J gene: TRBJ2-5
clone size: once
CDR3 length: 15
D gene: -
V gene: TRBV4-1
CDR3 protein: CASSQVEQLQETQYF
CDR3 DNA: TGCGCCAGCAGCCAAGTGGAGCAGTTACAAGAGACCCAGTACTTC

J gene: TRBJ1-4
clone size: -
CDR3 length: 16
D gene: -
V gene: TRBV14
CDR3 protein: CASSLRFWGAEEKLFF
CDR3 DNA: TGTGCCAGCAGCCTCAGGTTCTGGGGCGCGGAGGAAAAACTGTTTTTT

J gene: TRBJ2-5
clone size: -
CDR3 length: 12
D gene: -
V gene: TRBV5-1
CDR3 protein: CASSTTEETQYF
CDR3 DNA: TGCGCCAGCTCGACCACAGAGGAGACCCAGTACTTC

J gene: TRBJ2-3
clone size: -
CDR3 length: 15
D gene: TRBD2
V gene: TRBV30
CDR3 protein: CAWTRAGDGTDTQYF
CDR3 DNA: TGTGCCTGGACCCGAGCGGGAGACGGTACAGATACGCAGTATTTT

J gene: TRBJ2-7
clone size: -
CDR3 length: 10
D gene: -
V gene: TRBV5-8
CDR3 protein: CASSFGQGYF
CDR3 DNA: TGTGCCAGCAGCTTCGGCCAGGGTTACTTC

J gene: TRBJ2-1
clone size: once
CDR3 length: 16
D gene: TRBD1
V gene: TRBV29-1
CDR3 protein: CSVEGSGQGKVDEQFF
CDR3 DNA: TGCAGCGTTGAAGGGTCAGGACAGGGGAAAGTGGATGAGCAGTTCTTC

J gene: TRBJ1-1
clone size: -
CDR3 length: 13
D gene: -
V gene: TRBV7-9
CDR3 protein: CASSDTGRAEAFF
CDR3 DNA: TGTGCCAGCAGCGATACAGGCCGGGCTGAAGCTTTCTTT

J gene: TRBJ2-7
clone size: -
CDR3 length: 13
D gene: -
V gene: TRBV4-2
CDR3 protein: CASSQDLAPGRLF
CDR3 DNA: TGTGCCAGCAGCCAAGATTTGGCGCCAGGAAGACTATTC

J gene: TRBJ1-1
clone size: -
CDR3 length: 14
D gene: -
V gene: TRBV30
CDR3 protein: CAWSVITVNTEAFF
CDR3 DNA: TGTGCCTGGAGTGTTATTACAGTGAACACTGAAGCTTTCTTT

J gene: TRBJ1-5
clone size: -
CDR3 length: 14
D gene: -
V gene: TRBV30
CDR3 protein: CAWSVRLGNQPQHF
CDR3 DNA: TGTGCCTGGAGTGTACGACTGGGCAATCAGCCCCAGCATTTT

J gene: TRBJ2-5
clone size: -
CDR3 length: 12
D gene: TRBD2
V gene: TRBV27
CDR3 protein: CASSGGGETQYF
CDR3 DNA: TGTGCCAGCTCGGGGGGGGGAGAGACCCAGTACTTC

J gene: TRBJ2-3
clone size: -
CDR3 length: 15
D gene: -
V gene: TRBV12-5
CDR3 protein: CASGSSGWGTDTQYF
CDR3 DNA: TGTGCTAGTGGCTCCAGCGGGTGGGGCACAGATACGCAGTATTTT

J gene: TRBJ2-1
clone size: few
CDR3 length: 15
D gene: TRBD2
V gene: TRBV11-2
CDR3 protein: CASSLASGAYNEQFF
CDR3 DNA: TGTGCCAGCAGCTTAGCCAGCGGGGCCTACAATGAGCAGTTCTTC

J gene: TRBJ1-2
clone size: -
CDR3 length: 16
D gene: -
V gene: TRBV19
CDR3 protein: CASSSPQGESGYGYTF
CDR3 DNA: TGTGCCAGTAGTTCACCACAGGGAGAGTCTGGCTATGGCTACACCTTC

J gene: TRBJ2-2
clone size: -
CDR3 length: 16
D gene: -
V gene: TRBV30
CDR3 protein: CAWSPDIGGLIGELFF
CDR3 DNA: TGTGCCTGGAGCCCGGACATCGGAGGGTTAATCGGGGAGCTGTTTTTT

J gene: TRBJ2-7
clone size: few
CDR3 length: 13
D gene: TRBD1
V gene: TRBV29-1
CDR3 protein: CSVARQGTYEQYF
CDR3 DNA: TGCAGCGTTGCCAGACAGGGAACCTACGAGCAGTACTTC

J gene: TRBJ2-6
clone size: -
CDR3 length: 19
D gene: TRBD2
V gene: TRBV5-1
CDR3 protein: CASSRAGTRGSSGANVLTF
CDR3 DNA: TGCGCCAGCAGCAGGGCGGGGACTAGGGGATCCTCTGGGGCCAACGTCCTGACTTTC

J gene: TRBJ1-2
clone size: few
CDR3 length: 13
D gene: TRBD1
V gene: TRBV7-2
CDR3 protein: CASSHEGGEGYTF
CDR3 DNA: TGTGCCAGCAGCCACGAAGGGGGCGAGGGCTACACCTTC

J gene: TRBJ2-7
clone size: -
CDR3 length: 16
D gene: TRBD2
V gene: TRBV5-4
CDR3 protein: CASSLGGSGSSYEQYF
CDR3 DNA: TGTGCCAGCAGCTTGGGGGGTAGCGGGAGCTCCTACGAGCAGTACTTC

J gene: TRBJ1-2
clone size: -
CDR3 length: 14
D gene: -
V gene: TRBV30
CDR3 protein: CAWSGDSLVYGYTF
CDR3 DNA: TGTGCCTGGAGTGGAGACAGTTTAGTCTATGGCTACACCTTC

J gene: TRBJ2-7
clone size: -
CDR3 length: 15
D gene: -
V gene: TRBV6-5
CDR3 protein: CASSPLGGYAYEQYF
CDR3 DNA: TGTGCCAGCAGTCCGTTAGGGGGTTATGCCTACGAGCAGTACTTC

J gene: TRBJ1-4
clone size: -
CDR3 length: 14
D gene: TRBD1
V gene: TRBV4-3
CDR3 protein: CASSPRGLDEKLFF
CDR3 DNA: TGCGCCAGCAGCCCCAGGGGGCTAGATGAAAAACTGTTTTTT

J gene: TRBJ2-4
clone size: -
CDR3 length: 16
D gene: -
V gene: TRBV4-3
CDR3 protein: CASSQTPPGDRDIQYF
CDR3 DNA: TGCGCCAGCAGCCAAACCCCCCCAGGGGATCGGGACATTCAGTACTTC

J gene: TRBJ2-5
clone size: -
CDR3 length: 15
D gene: TRBD2
V gene: TRBV6-6
CDR3 protein: CASSQSGSGGETQYF
CDR3 DNA: TGTGCCAGCAGCCAAAGCGGGAGTGGGGGGGAGACCCAGTACTTC

J gene: TRBJ1-1
clone size: few
CDR3 length: 14
D gene: -
V gene: TRBV2
CDR3 protein: CASRGAYSNTEAFF
CDR3 DNA: TGTGCCAGCAGAGGAGCCTATTCAAACACTGAAGCTTTCTTT

J gene: TRBJ1-5
clone size: once
CDR3 length: 18
D gene: -
V gene: TRBV19
CDR3 protein: CASSIYLAGVTLNQPQHF
CDR3 DNA: TGTGCCAGTAGTATATACTTGGCAGGGGTGACCCTTAATCAGCCCCAGCATTTT

J gene: TRBJ2-3
clone size: -
CDR3 length: 14
D gene: TRBD1
V gene: TRBV6-4
CDR3 protein: CASKGQGAADTQYF
CDR3 DNA: TGTGCCAGCAAGGGACAGGGGGCGGCAGATACGCAGTATTTT

J gene: TRBJ2-5
clone size: -
CDR3 length: 12
D gene: -
V gene: TRBV29-1
CDR3 protein: CSVGGGMETQYF
CDR3 DNA: TGCAGCGTGGGGGGGGGCATGGAGACCCAGTACTTC

J gene: TRBJ2-6
clone size: -
CDR3 length: 16
D gene: -
V gene: TRBV15
CDR3 protein: CATSRTGNFGANVLTF
CDR3 DNA: TGTGCCACCAGCAGAACAGGGAATTTCGGGGCCAACGTCCTGACTTTC

J gene: TRBJ1-1
clone size: -
CDR3 length: 14
D gene: -
V gene: TRBV18
CDR3 protein: CASSEQGGNTEAFF
CDR3 DNA: TGTGCCAGCTCAGAACAGGGCGGCAACACTGAAGCTTTCTTT

J gene: TRBJ1-1
clone size: few
CDR3 length: 12
D gene: -
V gene: TRBV10-3
CDR3 protein: CAIATTHTEAFF
CDR3 DNA: TGTGCCATAGCCACTACTCACACTGAAGCTTTCTTT

J gene: TRBJ2-5
clone size: -
CDR3 length: 16
D gene: -
V gene: TRBV5-1
CDR3 protein: CASSLVGRNFQETQYF
CDR3 DNA: TGCGCCAGCAGCTTGGTGGGCAGAAACTTCCAAGAGACCCAGTACTTC

J gene: TRBJ2-7
clone size: -
CDR3 length: 13
D gene: -
V gene: TRBV5-6
CDR3 protein: CASSLLSRYEQYF
CDR3 DNA: TGTGCCAGCAGCTTGTTGTCGCGATACGAGCAGTACTTC

J gene: TRBJ2-1
clone size: -
CDR3 length: 15
D gene: -
V gene: TRBV2
CDR3 protein: CASSDGAIAPNEQFF
CDR3 DNA: TGTGCCAGCAGTGATGGGGCTATAGCCCCCAATGAGCAGTTCTTC

J gene: TRBJ2-1
clone size: -
CDR3 length: 15
D gene: -
V gene: TRBV19
CDR3 protein: CASSAPGLSTAEQFF
CDR3 DNA: TGTGCCAGTAGTGCCCCGGGACTGTCTACAGCTGAGCAGTTCTTC